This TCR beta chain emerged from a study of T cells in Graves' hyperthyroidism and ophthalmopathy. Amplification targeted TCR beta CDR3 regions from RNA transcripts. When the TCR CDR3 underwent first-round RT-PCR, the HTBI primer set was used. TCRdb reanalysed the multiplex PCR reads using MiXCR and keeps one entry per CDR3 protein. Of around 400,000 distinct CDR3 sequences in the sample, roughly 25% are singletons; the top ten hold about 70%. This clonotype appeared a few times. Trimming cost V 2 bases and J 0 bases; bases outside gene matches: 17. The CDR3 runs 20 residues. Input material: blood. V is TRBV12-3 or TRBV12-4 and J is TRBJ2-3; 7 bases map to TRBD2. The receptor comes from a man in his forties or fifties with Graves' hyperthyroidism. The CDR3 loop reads CASSLLLAAQWGTSTDTQYF. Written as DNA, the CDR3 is TGTGCCAGCAGTTTACTTCTAGCGGCCCAGTGGGGGACTAGCACAGATACGCAGTATTTT.